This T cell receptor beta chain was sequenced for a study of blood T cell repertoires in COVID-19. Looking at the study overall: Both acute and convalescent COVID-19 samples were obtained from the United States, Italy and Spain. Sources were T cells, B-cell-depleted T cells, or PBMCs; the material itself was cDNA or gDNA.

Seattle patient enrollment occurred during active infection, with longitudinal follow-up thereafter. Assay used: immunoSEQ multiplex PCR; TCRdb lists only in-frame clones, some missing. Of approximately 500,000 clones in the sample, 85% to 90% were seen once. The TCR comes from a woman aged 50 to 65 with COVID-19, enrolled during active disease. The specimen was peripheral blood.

The CDR3 nucleotides read TGTGCCAGTAGTATTATGGCTCCCTTCTACAATGAGCAGTTCTTC. Translated, it gives CASSIMAPFYNEQFF. V usage is TRBV19 and J usage is TRBJ2-1; D gene uncertain. Germline CDR1 LNHDA, CDR2 SQIVND (reference sequence). Trimming removed 3 bases at V and 3 bases at J, with 12 bases between. The CDR3 runs to 15 residues. The full variable domain, rest sourced from reference TRBV19 and TRBJ2-1, is DGGITQSPKYLFRKEGQNVTLSCEQNLNHDAMYWYRQDPGQGLRLIYYSQIVNDFQKGDIAEGYSVSREKKESFPLTVTSAQKNPTAFYLCASSIMAPFYNEQFFGPGTRLTVL.